The TCR beta chain described here comes from a study of cytomegalovirus exposure and HLA in healthy donors. About the study: Among 150 million to 200 million T cells, an earlier analysis found 117 million unique TCR beta sequences.

13 Jbeta primers and 60 Vbeta primers were used for the PCR. TCRdb's copy holds only in-frame clones and misses some; the assay was immunoSEQ multiplex PCR. The sample lists more than 150,000 clones, around 80% occurring once. As for this clone: Its specificity is unknown.

Study-level results: In an earlier analysis, productive rearrangement rates for most beta V segments clustered near 87% or 30%. Many donors shared some public TCRs, even though most TCR sequences were rare.

V was cut by 7 bases and J by 4 bases, with 19 bases left in between. CDR1 is ENHRY and CDR2 is SYGVKD in the germline V gene. This CDR3 is built from 15 residues. This TCR was recovered from a girl aged 2 to 9 in good health and CMV-seropositive. The sample taken for sequencing was PBMCs. The V gene is TRBV10-3, the J gene TRBJ1-2, with D hard to call. CDR3 amino acids: CAIIPEADFAYGYTF. For the CDR3, the DNA is TGTGCCATCATTCCTGAGGCGGACTTTGCCTATGGCTACACCTTC.